Listed here is a single T cell receptor (beta chain). The antigen it binds to is not known. No per-base quality is available; no much larger clone lies one base away. The data stem from a study of cytomegalovirus exposure and HLA in healthy donors (dated by TCRdb to about 2017). Study-level background: According to an earlier analysis of a few hundred of the donors, 150 million to 200 million T cells yielded roughly 110 million unique TCR beta sequences and around 300 Gb of sequence data. An early release covering 550 to 700 HLA-typed donors comprised about 300 gigabases of sequencing data and some 79 million unique TCR sequences. Of the 398 genotyped donors, 81% fell in the genetic ancestry cluster associated with self-reported Caucasian donors. The study aimed to test whether signatures of past pathogen exposure could be identified by cataloging public T cell receptors. The study used immunosequencing to profile the T cell repertoires of several hundred subjects and linked those repertoires to cytomegalovirus serostatus. Along with the approximately 700-subject first cohort, a separate validation cohort of over 90 different subjects was used. The study combined high-throughput TCR immunosequencing, statistical association of individual TCRs with disease status, and machine learning to predict cytomegalovirus infection status. To study patterns of TCR occurrence, a later analysis re-analyzed previously published TCR beta repertoires from around 700 donors and added high-resolution HLA genotyping. Rather than using new phenotypic data, the later analysis identified candidate immune exposures from TCR beta sequences and from how often those sequences occurred across donors. In an earlier analysis of around 540 of the donors, high-throughput TCR beta sequencing was used to judge whether each TCR beta V gene segment behaved as functional or pseudogenic. Donor age, sex, ethnicity and CMV serostatus were compiled together with the repertoire data. A later genetic analysis used genome-wide SNP genotypes for about 60% of the roughly 670 donors, treating that subset as a discovery cohort. All discovery cohort repertoires had been generated on a single sequencing platform. HLA typing included class I and class II loci at four-digit resolution. The number of donors typed differed by locus, with roughly 620-640 for A, B, C, DRB1 and DQB1, around 520 for DQA1, 606 for DPA1, and 400 to 490 for DPB1. Four to six DR-DQ haplotypes were handled as single units for association and clustering because linkage in the cohort was strong. Among 350 to 400 genotyped donors of the cohort, an average of approximately 240,000 unique TCR beta nucleotide sequences were sequenced per donor, about a sixth of them non-productive.

From its cysteine to its phenylalanine, the CDR3 spans 16 amino acids. Just the 48-base CDR3 DNA is kept, in frame starting at base 1. V loses 4 bases at its end and J loses 0 bases; junction bases beyond the gene matches: 8. CDR1 and CDR2, looked up from the germline V gene (reference sequence), are LNHDA and SQIVND. The cohort comprised 670 or so healthy bone marrow donors. Cohort members were all nominally healthy when sampled, although unrecorded immune exposures were likely present. The donor was CMV seropositive and was included in the group of approximately 310 seropositive cohort members. A peripheral blood sample was provided by each donor, and peripheral blood mononuclear cells were used for TCR beta sequencing. Genomic DNA extraction from the blood cell samples was performed with the Qiagen DNeasy Blood Extraction Kit. Library prep was done by the immunoSEQ multiplex PCR assay. For the multiplex PCR, a mixture combining 60 forward primers for TCR Vbeta segments and 13 reverse primers for TCR Jbeta segments was used. The CDR3 region of rearranged TCR beta genes was amplified from genomic DNA by a multiplex PCR assay. The Illumina HiSeq System was used to sequence the amplified TCR beta libraries as 87-base-pair reads. For the original study's pipeline: Across the 700 or so repertoires, a later analysis counted roughly 84 million unique TCR beta chains, roughly 11 million of which were shared by at least two donors. Raw reads were error-corrected and collapsed into unique sequences with a nearest-neighbor algorithm that merged closely related sequences to remove PCR and sequencing errors. CDR3 sequences were aligned to IMGT reference sequences to assign V, D and J gene segments. For a sequence to be retained, a match of at least six nucleotides was required to both a V gene segment and a J gene segment. Rearrangements were called productive when the CDR3 lacked stop codons and stayed in frame with V and J; all others were non-productive. Following IMGT convention, CDR3 was defined as the stretch from the second conserved V-encoded cysteine to the conserved J-encoded phenylalanine. The earlier analysis of about 610 of the donors excluded any sequence lacking an unambiguous match to a single V gene segment. An earlier analysis of several hundred of the donors called V segments functional above 56.7% productive rearrangements and segregating when the between-donor standard deviation exceeded 5%. A statistical classification framework was developed to diagnose cytomegalovirus status using the catalog of TCR beta chain sequences. In a later analysis, V and J genes were assigned by comparing TCR nucleotide sequences against IMGT/GENE-DB human TR gene sequences. In a later analysis, CDR3 sequences and most-parsimonious VDJ recombination scenarios were assigned using the TCRdist pipeline. In a later analysis, each TCR beta chain was defined by its CDR3 amino acid sequence together with its V-gene family, and reads lacking a unique V-gene family were excluded. A later analysis removed 600 or so highly shared, low-generation-probability nucleotide sequences to deal with suspected cross-contamination and a sequencing artifact. For each public chain, a later analysis derived a clonal expansion index from normalized ranks of inferred template counts within each repertoire. A later analysis computed generation probabilities with a VDJ recombination model fitted to out-of-frame rearrangements, and checked the results against IGoR. In a later analysis, TCR-TCR, TCR-HLA and TCR-CMV co-occurrence was scored with hypergeometric tests, and a repertoire-size bias correction was applied to TCR pairs. To estimate false discovery rates, a later analysis permuted the HLA or CMV assignments 20 times. In a later analysis, co-occurring TCRs were grouped using DBSCAN, and TCRdist sequence similarity was added for clustering within HLA-allele-positive subsets. Repertoires with fewer than 30,000 or more than 120,000 public chains, plus five repertoires with anomalous nucleotide sharing, were excluded from co-occurrence clustering. TCRdb took over this immuneACCESS table, retaining in-frame rearrangements with V and J assigned. Such tables are incomplete; in checked studies, under half of the missing clones stem from an unresolved V gene, and the remainder is unexplained. V, J and clone size are taken as reported in that table, and D and trimming were inferred from the DNA itself. A total of 300,000 or so clones appear in this sample, 80% to 90% of them only once. The ten largest clones capture approximately 2% of the sample.

Results and caveats for the whole study, not just this receptor: When HLA alleles, especially DR and DQ, strongly co-occurred, attributing TCR associations to individual alleles was difficult. The presence/absence analyses assumed that sequencing depth was roughly uniform across donors, and that assumption may not be true. The earlier analysis of a few hundred of the donors excluded approximately 15 rarely observed V segments, including chromosome 9 orphons, because counts were too low. A later analysis found that TCR association rates varied across HLA loci, with DRB1 alleles showing the most associated TCRs and HLA-C alleles the fewest. In a later analysis, HLA-associated TCR beta chains showed more clonal expansion and lower generation probabilities than non-associated chains that were equally common. Immune exposure information for the cohort was limited to CMV serostatus. A later genetic analysis associated a missense DCLRE1C variant with V-gene and J-gene trimming of TCR beta chains, and an independent cohort replicated the association. In vitro tests confirmed that a few of the cytomegalovirus-associated TCR beta chains recognize cytomegalovirus antigens. The study listed approximately 150 TCR beta chains as associated with cytomegalovirus. In a later genetic analysis, fewer N-insertions in productive TCRs were reported among donors in an Asian-associated ancestry cluster than the approximately 670-donor mean. A further reported finding was that TCR beta sequences accurately predicted the HLA-A and HLA-B alleles for most subjects in the first cohort. Because HLA typing was missing for some donors at each locus, association tests included only the typed subset. In both the original and validation cohorts, the classifier was reported to diagnose cytomegalovirus status with high specificity and sensitivity. Correlated functional status among segregating V segments might be attributable to linkage disequilibrium, but an unknown experimental factor could not be ruled out. A group of highly shared sequence variants was considered likely to be a technical artifact of the sequencing pipeline. Some IMGT-functional V segments, including TRBV6-2 and TRBV6-3, could not be distinguished by the 87-base-pair reads and were therefore excluded. Most TCR sequences were observed very rarely across donors, whereas some public TCRs were present in many individuals. A later analysis associated about 17,000 TCR beta sequences with specific HLA alleles at a false discovery rate of 0.05. A later analysis found that most CMV-associated TCR beta chains appeared HLA-restricted, with HLA associations seemingly driven largely by CMV exposure. The cohort was sequenced for TCR beta chains only, and without alpha or paired-chain data the features that could be detected were limited. The authors suggested that the approach could potentially be extended to other disease states and immunological phenotypes. According to a later analysis, parvovirus B19, influenza, CMV and Epstein-Barr virus appeared linked to several top co-occurrence clusters. In an earlier analysis of roughly 560 of the donors, most TCR beta V segments were observed in productive rearrangements about 90% or about 30% of the time, broadly matching IMGT annotations.

The material sequenced was PBMCs. The TCR comes from a woman in her thirties or forties in good health and CMV-seropositive. The chain was built from TRBV19 and TRBJ1-1, and 7 junction bases match TRBD1. The CDR3 protein: CASSTVTGAMNTEAFF. Read as DNA, the sequence is TGTGCCAGTAGTACGGTTACAGGGGCGATGAACACTGAAGCTTTCTTT.